This TCR beta chain was recorded in a study of cytomegalovirus exposure and HLA in healthy donors. General study results and limits: The study flagged roughly 160 TCR beta chains as cytomegalovirus-associated.

Libraries were prepared by immunoSEQ multiplex PCR; TCRdb keeps only in-frame clonotypes and omits some of them. The data show 250,000 to 400,000 clones, 87% seen once. About this clone: The antigen is unknown. The same CDR3 arises from other DNA sequences in this sample as well.

Looked up from germline, CDR1 is DFQATT and CDR2 is SNEGSKA (reference sequence). Trimming left V 6 bases short and J 2 bases short, with 7 bases between. The CDR3 runs to 11 residues. This chain joins TRBV20-1 and TRBJ2-5; D is unclear. Sequenced: PBMCs. This TCR derives from a woman aged 25 to 39 in good health and CMV-seropositive. The DNA for the CDR3 is TGCAGTGCACGGCGGCAAGAGACCCAGTACTTC. Encoded protein: CSARRQETQYF.